The next 16 T cell receptor beta chains were all read from a single sample in a study of blood T cells in healthy people across ages. A sample-barcoded 5' primer and a J-beta primer mix were used in a second PCR of roughly 6 to 11 cycles. TCRdb reprocessed the 5' RACE reads via MiXCR and lists one record per CDR3 protein. There are 450,000 to 700,000 distinct CDR3 sequences in the sample; roughly 28% occur only once, and 15% to 20% lies in the top ten. The source material was blood. These receptors were obtained from a woman aged 70-85 years in good health.

This clonotype was detected a few times. The V gene is TRBV20-1, the J gene TRBJ2-3, with unresolved D. The CDR3 contains 15 residues. The germline V and J ends were trimmed by 7 bases and 0 bases, with 17 bases remaining between them. In germline, CDR1 is DFQATT, CDR2 SNEGSKA (reference sequence). CDR3 protein: CSGIGMKDSTDTQYF. The CDR3 bases are TGCAGTGGGATAGGGATGAAAGATAGCACAGATACGCAGTATTTT.

This clonotype came up a few times. The gene calls are TRBV6-5 and TRBJ2-5; the match to TRBD1 covers 8 bases. The V segment lost 5 bases and the J segment 4 bases; nucleotides outside the gene matches: 6. The CDR3 is 14 amino acids. CDR1 is MNHEY, CDR2 SVGAGI, per germline. The CDR3 DNA sequence: TGTGCCAGCAGTGGCTGGACAGGGTCAGAGACCCAGTACTTC. As protein: CASSGWTGSETQYF.

In its sample, this clonotype was seen a few times. The V call is TRBV12-3 or TRBV12-4, the J call TRBJ2-3; TRBD2 matches 11 bases. The CDR3 consists of 19 residues. Unmatched junction bases numbered 11, after V lost 1 base and J lost 2 bases. CDR3 sequence: CASSLVWEPSGGFTDTQYF. Written as DNA, the CDR3 is TGTGCCAGCAGTTTAGTTTGGGAGCCTAGCGGGGGGTTCACAGATACGCAGTATTTT.

The chain has TRBV28 and TRBJ2-1, with D perhaps TRBD1 or TRBD2 (5 bases each). The V end was cut by 5 bases, the J end by 10 bases, with 15 bases between. The CDR3 consists of 13 residues. Germline assignment: CDR1 MDHEN and CDR2 SYDVKM. CDR3 in DNA: TGTGCCAGCAGTGACCCGGGACGAACGGAGCAGTTCTTC. Translated, it gives CASSDPGRTEQFF. The full variable domain, in which reference TRBV28 and TRBJ2-1 provide the parts outside the CDR3, is DVKVTQSSRYLVKRTGEKVFLECVQDMDHENMFWYRQDPGLGLRLIYFSYDVKMKEKGDIPEGYSVSREKKERFSLILESASTNQTSMYLCASSDPGRTEQFFGPGTRLTVL.

The chain is built from TRBV20-1 and TRBJ2-5, with 15 positions matching TRBD2. The CDR3 has 14 amino acids. Per the germline V gene, CDR1 is DFQATT and CDR2 is SNEGSKA (reference sequence). J gave up 9 bases and V 3 bases, and 5 bases lay outside the gene matches. The CDR3 region has the DNA TGCAGTGCTAGTCCACGGACTAGCGGGGGGGCCCAGTACTTC. Its protein is CSASPRTSGGAQYF.

The chain recombines TRBV21-1 with TRBJ1-4. TRBV21-1 is a pseudogene segment. The CDR3 runs 13 residues. CDR3 sequence reads: CAMAGGHIEKLFF. CDR3 sequence (DNA): TGTGCCATGGCGGGGGGGCACATTGAAAAACTGTTTTTT.

This clonotype was detected a few times. The CDR3 is CASSFYEKLFF. CDR3 coding DNA: TGTGCCAGCAGTTTCTATGAAAAACTGTTTTTT. J is TRBJ1-4 and V is TRBV12-3 or TRBV12-4, with D uncertain. The CDR3 consists of 11 residues. The V end lost 3 bases, the J end lost 6 bases, and 2 bases lay between the germline ends.

J is TRBJ2-3 and V is TRBV5-1, with D tentatively TRBD1 (6 bases). The CDR3 runs to 16 residues. CDR1 and CDR2 from the germline V gene are SGHRS and YFSETQ. Trimming cost V 0 bases and J 6 bases, with 17 bases left between them. The CDR3 DNA sequence: TGCGCCAGCAGCTTGGGACAGGCCCGTCTGTTTGATACGCAGTATTTT. The encoded protein is CASSLGQARLFDTQYF.

The chain couples TRBV5-6 to TRBJ2-7; no reliable D call. The germline V gene has CDR1 SGHDT and CDR2 YYEEEE. V lost 3 bases to trimming and J lost 6 bases, with 10 bases between them. This CDR3 is 12 amino acids long. In DNA, the CDR3 is TGTGCCAGCAGCTCGAGCAACGGCGAGCAGTACTTC. This sequence encodes CASSSSNGEQYF.

This clonotype has only a few counts. V and J are TRBV5-1 and TRBJ1-3; D is ambiguous. The CDR3 is 16 residues long. CDR1 and CDR2 (germline): SGHRS, YFSETQ. Trimming pared 1 base from V and 0 bases from J, leaving 11 bases between. CDR3 region: CASSLQGSRSGNTIYF. CDR3 sequence (DNA): TGCGCCAGCAGCTTGCAAGGGAGTCGCTCTGGAAACACCATATATTTT.

There are many counts of this clonotype. The rearrangement links TRBV9 to TRBJ2-4; D uncertain. In germline, CDR1 is SGDLS, CDR2 YYNGEE. The V and J ends lost 0 bases and 0 bases respectively, with 4 bases between them. This CDR3 region has 14 residues. This CDR3 is CASSVGTAKNIQYF. The CDR3 DNA is TGTGCCAGCAGCGTAGGCACAGCCAAAAACATTCAGTACTTC.

This clonotype was counted between two and nine times. J is TRBJ1-2 and V is TRBV7-2; D remains unclear. Germline V gene sequence: CDR1 SGHTA, CDR2 FQGNSA. CDR3 size: 14 residues. V lost 0 bases and J lost 3, with 8 bases in between. For the CDR3, the DNA is TGTGCCAGCAGCTTAGCAGGGCTTCACTATGGCTACACCTTC. This translates into CASSLAGLHYGYTF.

V usage is TRBV12-3 or TRBV12-4 and J usage is TRBJ2-3; 9 positions match TRBD1. V trimming: 5 bases; J trimming: 0 bases; junction bases outside the gene matches: 6. The CDR3 contains 16 residues. The DNA for the CDR3 is TGTGCCAGCAGTCCCAGGACAGGGGCCAGCACAGATACGCAGTATTTT. This codes for CASSPRTGASTDTQYF.

This clonotype was detected only a few times. The V gene is TRBV20-1, the J gene TRBJ1-2, with D unclear. The V and J ends lost 1 base and 8 bases respectively, with 14 bases between them. Germline values: CDR1 DFQATT, CDR2 SNEGSKA (reference sequence). This CDR3 is 13 amino acids long. CDR3 sequence reads: CSARASALEGYTF. The CDR3 DNA reads TGCAGTGCTAGAGCAAGCGCCCTTGAGGGCTACACCTTC.

At least ten counts were recorded for this clonotype. At one end, the junction sequence differs from germline, possibly due to a read error. This chain connects TRBV5-1 to TRBJ2-5; 11 nucleotides line up with TRBD2. CDR3 size: 14 residues. Germline lookup yields CDR1 SGHRS and CDR2 YFSETQ. The CDR3 sequence: CASSRGLAEETQYF. In DNA, the CDR3 is TGTGCCAGCAGCCGGGGACTAGCGGAAGAGACCCAGTACTTC.

This clonotype showed up just a few times. The rearrangement links TRBV11-2 to TRBJ2-1; D unclear. The CDR3 is 16 amino acids. CDR1 and CDR2 (germline): SGHAT, FQNNGV. Trimming removed 3 bases from V and 0 bases from J, with 12 bases in between. This CDR3 reads CASSFKMRCSYNEQFF. The CDR3 region has the DNA TGTGCCAGCAGCTTTAAGATGAGGTGCTCCTACAATGAGCAGTTCTTC.